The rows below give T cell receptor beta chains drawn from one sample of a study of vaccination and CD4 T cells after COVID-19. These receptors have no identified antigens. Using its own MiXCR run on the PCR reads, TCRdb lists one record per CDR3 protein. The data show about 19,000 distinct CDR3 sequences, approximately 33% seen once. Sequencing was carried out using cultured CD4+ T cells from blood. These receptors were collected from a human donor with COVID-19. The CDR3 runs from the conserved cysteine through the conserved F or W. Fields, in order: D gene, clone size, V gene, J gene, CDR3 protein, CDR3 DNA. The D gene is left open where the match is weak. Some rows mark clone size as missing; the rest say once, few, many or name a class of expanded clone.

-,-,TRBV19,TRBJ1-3,CASRAFSGNTIYF,TGTGCCAGTAGAGCGTTCTCTGGAAACACCATATATTTT
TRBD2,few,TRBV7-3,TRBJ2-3,CASSPGTSPDTQYF,TGTGCCAGCAGCCCCGGGACTAGCCCAGATACGCAGTATTTT
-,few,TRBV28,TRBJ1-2,CASSLDVWNGYTF,TGTGCCAGCAGTTTAGACGTGTGGAATGGCTACACCTTC
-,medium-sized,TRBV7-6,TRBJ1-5,CASSLDKGSNQPQHF,TGTGCCAGCAGCTTAGACAAGGGTAGCAATCAGCCCCAGCATTTT
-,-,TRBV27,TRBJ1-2,CASSDLESGMFSYTF,TGTGCCAGCAGTGACCTCGAGTCAGGCATGTTCAGCTACACCTTC
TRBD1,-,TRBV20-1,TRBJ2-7,CSAHNPRTGIHEQYF,TGCAGTGCTCACAATCCTCGGACAGGGATCCACGAGCAGTACTTC
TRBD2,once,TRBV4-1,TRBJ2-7,CASSQITSGSNEQYF,TGCGCCAGCAGCCAAATTACTAGCGGGTCTAACGAGCAGTACTTC
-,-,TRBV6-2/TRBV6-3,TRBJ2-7,CASSRRRDGAQF,TGTGCCAGCAGCCGGCGCCGGGACGGAGCCCAATTC
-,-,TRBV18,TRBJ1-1,CASSQIGQGLGPGTEAFF,TGTGCCAGCTCACAGATCGGGCAGGGCTTAGGGCCGGGGACTGAAGCTTTCTTT
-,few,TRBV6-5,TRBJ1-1,CASSLTVTEAFF,TGTGCCAGCAGTTTGACAGTCACTGAAGCTTTCTTT
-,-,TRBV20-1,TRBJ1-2,CSAPSGGVYGYAF,TGCAGTGCTCCCTCGGGGGGGGTATATGGCTACGCCTTC
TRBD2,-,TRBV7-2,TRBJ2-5,CASSLAGTSKGETQYF,TGTGCCAGCAGCTTAGCCGGGACTAGCAAGGGGGAGACCCAGTACTTC
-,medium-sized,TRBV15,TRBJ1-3,CATSLNDLSGNTIYF,TGTGCCACCAGCCTTAATGACCTCTCTGGAAACACCATATATTTT
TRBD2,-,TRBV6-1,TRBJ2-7,CASQTSGGTYEQYF,TGTGCCAGTCAAACTAGCGGGGGAACCTACGAGCAGTACTTC
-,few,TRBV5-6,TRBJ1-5,CASSLRASNQPQHF,TGTGCCAGCAGTCTAAGGGCGAGCAATCAGCCCCAGCATTTT
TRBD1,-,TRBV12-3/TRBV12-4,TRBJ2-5,CASSRDREKETQYF,TGTGCCAGCAGCCGAGACAGGGAGAAAGAGACCCAGTACTTC
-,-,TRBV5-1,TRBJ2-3,CASSLRPSTDTQYF,TGCGCCAGCAGCTTACGCCCCTCCACAGATACGCAGTATTTT
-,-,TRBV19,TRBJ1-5,CASSPDRNSNQPQHF,TGTGCCAGTAGTCCAGACAGGAATAGCAATCAGCCCCAGCATTTT
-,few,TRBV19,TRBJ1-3,CASQTGTPGNTIYF,TGTGCCAGTCAAACAGGGACTCCTGGAAACACCATATATTTT
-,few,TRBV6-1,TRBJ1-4,CASRGGSATNEKLFF,TGTGCCAGCAGGGGAGGAAGTGCAACTAATGAAAAACTGTTTTTT
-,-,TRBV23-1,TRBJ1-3,CASTPKGPSSGNTIYF,TGCGCCAGCACTCCAAAGGGACCAAGCTCTGGAAACACCATATATTTT
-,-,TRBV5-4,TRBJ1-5,CASSLGTHNQPQHF,TGTGCCAGCAGCTTGGGGACCCACAATCAGCCCCAGCATTTT
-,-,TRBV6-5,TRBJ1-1,CASSYMSVAPRNTEAFF,TGTGCCAGCAGTTACATGTCGGTAGCCCCCCGGAACACTGAAGCTTTCTTT
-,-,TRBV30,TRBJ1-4,CAWRGPLGGKLFF,TGTGCCTGGAGGGGACCCCTCGGAGGAAAACTGTTTTTT
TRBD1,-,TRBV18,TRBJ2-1,CASPPGTVSNEQFF,TGTGCCAGCCCACCCGGGACAGTAAGTAATGAGCAGTTCTTC
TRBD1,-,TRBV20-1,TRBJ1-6,CSAPDRGTDSPLHF,TGCAGTGCTCCCGACAGGGGCACGGATTCACCCCTCCACTTT
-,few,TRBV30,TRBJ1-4,CACQGSANEKLFF,TGTGCCTGCCAGGGTTCGGCTAATGAAAAACTGTTTTTT
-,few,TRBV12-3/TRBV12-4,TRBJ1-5,CASSLAAGQPGNQPQHF,TGTGCCAGCAGTTTAGCGGCGGGGCAACCGGGCAATCAGCCCCAGCATTTT
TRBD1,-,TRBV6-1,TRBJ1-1,CATWGGQTKTEAFF,TGTGCCACCTGGGGGGGACAGACTAAGACTGAAGCTTTCTTT
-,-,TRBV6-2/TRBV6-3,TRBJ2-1,CASSSSQVSYNEQFF,TGTGCCAGCAGTTCCTCCCAGGTTTCCTACAATGAGCAGTTCTTC
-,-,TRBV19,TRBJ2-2,CASTAGAGTGELFF,TGTGCCAGTACGGCGGGGGCTGGGACCGGGGAGCTGTTTTTT
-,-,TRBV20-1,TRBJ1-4,CSARDPSHSNEKLFF,TGCAGTGCTAGAGATCCATCACACAGTAATGAAAAACTGTTTTTT
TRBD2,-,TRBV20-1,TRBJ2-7,CSASSGGWGEQYF,TGCAGTGCTTCTAGCGGGGGATGGGGAGAGCAGTACTTC
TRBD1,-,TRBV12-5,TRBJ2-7,CASAYYRGLSYEQYF,TGTGCTAGTGCCTACTACAGGGGGCTCTCCTACGAGCAGTACTTC
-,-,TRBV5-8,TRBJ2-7,CASSLALTSEPYEQYF,TGTGCCAGCAGCTTGGCCCTAACATCGGAGCCCTACGAGCAGTACTTC
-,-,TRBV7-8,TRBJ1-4,CASSAQGTKEKLFF,TGTGCCAGCAGCGCACAGGGTACCAAAGAAAAACTGTTTTTT
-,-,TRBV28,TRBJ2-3,CASSQGGTDTQYF,TGTGCCAGCAGCCAGGGCGGGACAGATACGCAGTATTTT
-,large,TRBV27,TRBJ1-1,CASRPADSREAFF,TGTGCCAGCAGACCTGCGGACAGCCGTGAAGCTTTCTTT
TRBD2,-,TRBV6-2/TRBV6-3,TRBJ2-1,CASRNGGAGYNEQFF,TGTGCCAGCAGAAACGGGGGGGCCGGCTACAATGAGCAGTTCTTC
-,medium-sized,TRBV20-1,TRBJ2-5,CSAPNRVRGETQYF,TGCAGTGCTCCGAACAGGGTCCGAGGGGAGACCCAGTACTTC
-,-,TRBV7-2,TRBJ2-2,CASSLQLNTGELFF,TGTGCCAGCAGCTTACAGCTGAACACCGGGGAGCTGTTTTTT
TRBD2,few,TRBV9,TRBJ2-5,CASSSGLAGAVPGETQYF,TGTGCCAGCAGCTCGGGACTAGCGGGGGCCGTACCTGGAGAGACCCAGTACTTC
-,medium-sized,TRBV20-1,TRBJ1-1,CSAVKVLAYTEAFF,TGCAGTGCCGTCAAAGTCCTCGCTTACACTGAAGCTTTCTTT
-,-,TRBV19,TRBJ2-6,CASRRGRVPSGANVLTF,TGTGCCAGTAGGAGGGGACGGGTACCCTCTGGGGCCAACGTCCTGACTTTC
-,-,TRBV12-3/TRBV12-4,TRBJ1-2,CASSFIGGGGYTF,TGTGCCAGCAGTTTTATAGGCGGCGGTGGCTACACCTTC
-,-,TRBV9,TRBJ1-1,CASSTWDGKPDTEAFF,TGTGCCAGCAGCACCTGGGACGGCAAACCTGACACTGAAGCTTTCTTT
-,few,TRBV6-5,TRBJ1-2,CASSYGTYGYTF,TGTGCCAGCAGTTACGGGACCTATGGCTACACCTTC
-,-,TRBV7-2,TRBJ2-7,CASSSWGADEQYF,TGTGCCAGCAGCTCTTGGGGAGCGGACGAGCAGTACTTC
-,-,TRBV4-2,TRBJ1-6,CASSQDGGRVDSPLHF,TGTGCCAGCAGCCAAGATGGGGGCAGGGTAGATTCACCCCTCCACTTT
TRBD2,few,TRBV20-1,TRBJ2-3,CSAFLGGAADTQYF,TGCAGTGCTTTCCTCGGGGGGGCCGCAGATACGCAGTATTTT
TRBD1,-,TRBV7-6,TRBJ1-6,CASTLDRGTPNHF,TGTGCCAGCACCCTGGACAGGGGAACTCCTAACCACTTT
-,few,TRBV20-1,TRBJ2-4,CSAPLAGSGKNIQYF,TGCAGTGCACCCCTTGCGGGGTCGGGCAAAAACATTCAGTACTTC
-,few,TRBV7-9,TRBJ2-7,CASSYSPGSEQYF,TGTGCCAGCAGCTACTCCCCGGGCTCCGAGCAGTACTTC
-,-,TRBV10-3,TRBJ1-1,CAISERGVDTEAFF,TGTGCCATCAGTGAGAGGGGTGTGGACACTGAAGCTTTCTTT
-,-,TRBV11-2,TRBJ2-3,CASSLVAGTSTDTQYF,TGTGCCAGCAGCTTAGTCGCTGGCACTAGCACAGATACGCAGTATTTT